This paragraph covers one T cell receptor beta chain sequence. The repertoire was sequenced with immunoSEQ multiplex PCR; TCRdb's copy has only in-frame clones and lacks some. This repertoire shows 260,000 or so clones, approximately 85% found once; its top ten account for about 4.8%. The data belong to a study of blood T cell repertoires in COVID-19. This CDR3 contains 15 residues. Trimming took 4 bases from V and 5 from J, leaving 16 bases between them. Germline V gives CDR1 SGHRS, CDR2 YFSETQ. J is TRBJ1-5 and V is TRBV5-1, with D possibly matching TRBD1 (5 bases). This TCR was sampled from a woman aged 70-85 years with acute or convalescent COVID-19. Input material: peripheral blood. Here the CDR3 reads CASSREAGPHQPQHF. Here the CDR3 DNA reads TGCGCCAGCAGCCGTGAAGCAGGGCCTCATCAGCCCCAGCATTTT.